These 26 T cell receptor beta chains share one sample of origin, sequenced in a study of vaccination effects on CD4 cells after COVID-19. Antigen specificity for these receptors is unknown. Here immunoSEQ multiplex PCR was the method, and the copy in TCRdb shows in-frame clones only, minus some. Among fewer than 60,000 clones, more than 65% were seen once, and the ten largest hold about 5.4%. Antigen-specific CD4+ T cell clonotypes were called by their expansion after viral peptide-pool culture in ViraFEST. When about ten days of culture had elapsed, CD4+ T cells were isolated. Confirmation by PCR established that the person had SARS-CoV-2 infection between March and December 2020. This material consisted of CD4+ T cells from PBMCs cultured with HIV peptides, taken before COVID-19 vaccination. This sample's subset: HIV-1 Nef peptide pool negative control/reference culture. These receptors were taken from a human donor who had a prior SARS-CoV-2 infection.

The V call is TRBV6-5, the J call TRBJ1-1; 9 bases are shared with TRBD1. The ends lost 2 bases at V and 11 bases at J; junction bases unmatched: 6. Germline lookup yields CDR1 MNHEY and CDR2 SVGAGI. The CDR3 is 13 residues long. DNA for the CDR3: TGTGCCAGCAGTTACCTGGACAGGGGTGGGGCTTTCTTT. It yields the protein CASSYLDRGGAFF.

The V gene is TRBV6-4, the J gene TRBJ1-1, with D possibly TRBD1 on 6 matching bases. Germline CDR1 reads MRHNA; CDR2 reads SNTAGT. V was trimmed by 4 bases and J by 4 bases, leaving 10 bases between them. The CDR3 is 13 residues long. CDR3 DNA sequence: TGTGCCAGCAGTGCGGGGGCCCGCACTGAAGCTTTCTTT. It yields the protein CASSAGARTEAFF.

This chain uses TRBV11-2 with TRBJ2-5; D may be TRBD2 (6 bases). Germline V gene sequence: CDR1 SGHAT, CDR2 FQNNGV. V lost 5 bases and J 2 bases, leaving 12 bases between the germline ends. This CDR3 comprises 14 residues. The CDR3 DNA sequence: TGTGCCAGCAGCAGAGGACTATCACAAGAGACCCAGTACTTC. Encoded protein: CASSRGLSQETQYF.

This clone is a singleton in its sample. This chain joins TRBV29-1 and TRBJ2-7, with D possibly matching TRBD2 (6 bases). Germline lookup yields CDR1 SQVTM and CDR2 ANQGSEA. The CDR3 extends over 12 amino acids. V was clipped by 4 bases and J by 5 bases, with 12 bases between them. DNA of the CDR3: TGCAGCGTTGGCGGGGTACTGAACGAGCAGTACTTC. This encodes CSVGGVLNEQYF.

Only one count was recorded for this clone. The V gene is TRBV6-5, the J gene TRBJ2-7, with 7 bases lining up with TRBD2. This CDR3 spans 11 amino acids. V lost 2 bases to trimming and J lost 12 bases; unmatched junction nucleotides: 4. Germline V gives CDR1 MNHEY, CDR2 SVGAGI. The CDR3 sequence: CASSYGRVLYF. The CDR3 nucleotides read TGTGCCAGCAGTTACGGGAGGGTTTTGTACTTC.

The rearrangement links TRBV6-5 to TRBJ2-1; D may be TRBD2 (6 bases). Germline V gene lookup returns CDR1 MNHEY and CDR2 SVGAGI. This CDR3 spans 15 amino acids. Deletions cut 5 bases from V and 0 bases from J, with 11 bases between. For the CDR3, the DNA is TGTGCCAGCAGTCCACTAGCTAGCTCCTACAATGAGCAGTTCTTC. It translates to CASSPLASSYNEQFF.

The chain links TRBV6-6 to TRBJ1-3, with D unclear. Trimming removed 4 bases from V and 0 bases from J, with 7 bases in between. This CDR3 has 14 amino acids. In germline, CDR1 is MNHNY, CDR2 SVGAGI (reference sequence). CDR3 nucleotide sequence: TGTGCCAGCAGTTTGGGATACTCTGGAAACACCATATATTTT. It translates to CASSLGYSGNTIYF.

This clone was detected once. The rearrangement links TRBV28 to TRBJ2-7; 7 bases map to TRBD1. V was clipped by 6 bases and J by 3 bases; unmatched bases: 5. Germline CDR1 reads MDHEN; CDR2 reads SYDVKM. This CDR3 region has 13 residues. CDR3 nucleotide sequence: TGTGCCAGCAGGCGGACAGGTCGCTACGAGCAGTACTTC. It translates to CASRRTGRYEQYF.

This clone was observed once. The chain carries TRBV18 and TRBJ2-7; D might be TRBD2 (5 bases). The CDR3 totals 14 residues. Trimming pared 3 bases from V and 5 bases from J, leaving 14 bases between. Germline V gene sequence: CDR1 KGHSH, CDR2 LQKENI. The CDR3, as DNA: TGTGCCAGCTCACCTTTAATATCCGGGGACGAGCAGTACTTC. This encodes CASSPLISGDEQYF. The entire variable domain, with the rest obtained from reference TRBV18 and TRBJ2-7, is as follows: NAGVMQNPRHLVRRRGQEARLRCSPMKGHSHVYWYRQLPEEGLKFMVYLQKENIIDESGMPKERFSAEFPKEGPSILRIQQVVRGDSAAYFCASSPLISGDEQYFGPGTRLTVT.

The V gene is TRBV7-9, the J gene TRBJ2-3; 7 positions agree with TRBD2. CDR3 length: 16 residues. The V segment lost 7 bases and the J segment 0 bases; nucleotides outside the gene matches: 10. The germline V gene has CDR1 SEHNR and CDR2 FQNEAQ (reference sequence). Here the CDR3 DNA reads TGTGCCAGCAAAGCCGCTAGCGGTGCTAGCACAGATACGCAGTATTTT. It is translated as CASKAASGASTDTQYF.

There are a few counts of this clone. The J gene is TRBJ1-2, the V gene TRBV3-1 (or the pseudogene TRBV3-2); 8 bases match TRBD1. V was clipped by 0 bases and J by 8 bases; unmatched bases: 5. The CDR3 is made up of 14 amino acids. CDR1 is LGHDT, CDR2 YNNKEL, per germline (reference sequence). The CDR3 coding sequence is TGTGCCAGCAGCCAAGACAGGGGGCTGGGCGGCTACACCTTC. Protein sequence: CASSQDRGLGGYTF.

The chain couples TRBV3-1 (or the pseudogene TRBV3-2) to TRBJ2-3, with D possibly matching TRBD2 (5 bases). Germline V CDR1 and CDR2: LGHDT, YNNKEL (reference sequence). Trimming pared 6 bases from V and 2 bases from J, leaving 9 bases between. The CDR3 is made up of 13 amino acids. The CDR3 DNA reads as TGTGCCAGCAGGGCGGGCTCCACAGATACGCAGTATTTT. Translating it yields CASRAGSTDTQYF.

This sequence joins TRBV7-2 and TRBJ2-1; D possibly matches TRBD1 or TRBD2 (6 bases each). Between the trimmed V and J ends, which lost 1 base and 2 bases, there was a span of 9 bases. The CDR3 covers 15 residues. Germline CDR1 reads SGHTA; CDR2 reads FQGNSA. Here the CDR3 DNA reads TGTGCCAGCAGCTTAGTGGGGGGCACCTACAATGAGCAGTTCTTC. Its protein is CASSLVGGTYNEQFF.

The genes are TRBV29-1 and TRBJ2-3, with 11 nucleotides matching TRBD2. This CDR3 has 13 amino acids. Germline V gene lookup returns CDR1 SQVTM and CDR2 ANQGSEA. With V trimmed by 7 bases and J by 7 bases, 7 bases remained unmatched. CDR3 protein: CSAIAGGPYTQYF. CDR3 bases: TGCAGCGCGATAGCGGGAGGGCCGTATACGCAGTATTTT.

CDR3 residues: CASSLPTFSTDTQYF. CDR3 DNA: TGTGCCAGCAGCCTCCCGACATTCAGCACAGATACGCAGTATTTT. The gene calls are TRBV5-5 and TRBJ2-3; D is unclear. Deletions cut 4 bases from V and 0 bases from J, with 12 bases between. There are 15 residues in the CDR3. Germline CDR1 and CDR2: SGHKS and YYEKEE (reference sequence). The whole variable domain, filled in from reference TRBV5-5 and TRBJ2-3, reads DAGVTQSPTHLIKTRGQQVTLRCSPISGHKSVSWYQQVLGQGPQFIFQYYEKEERGRGNFPDRFSARQFPNYSSELNVNALLLGDSALYLCASSLPTFSTDTQYFGPGTRLTVL.

In its sample, this clone was seen a few times. V and J are TRBV11-2 and TRBJ2-7, with D possibly matching TRBD1 (5 bases). Per the germline V gene, CDR1 is SGHAT and CDR2 is FQNNGV. V lost 5 bases to trimming and J lost 0 bases, with 14 bases between them. CDR3 size: 15 residues. The chain's CDR3 is CASSHSDTLSYEQYF. CDR3 bases: TGTGCCAGCAGCCACTCGGACACCCTCTCCTACGAGCAGTACTTC.

The rearrangement links TRBV2 to TRBJ1-3, with 10 bases lining up with TRBD1. J was trimmed by 3 bases and V by 6 bases; bases with no gene match: 8. Germline V CDR1 and CDR2: SNHLY, FYNNEI. This CDR3 has 16 residues. CDR3 sequence: CASSDTGTGDGNTIYF. CDR3 in DNA: TGTGCCAGCAGCGACACCGGGACAGGGGATGGAAACACCATATATTTT.

The chain uses TRBV6-2 or TRBV6-3 and TRBJ2-5; TRBD2 aligns across 7 bases. The CDR3 runs 18 residues. Losses at the gene ends were 2 bases for V and 0 bases for J; bases not matched to a gene: 12. Germline lookup yields CDR1 MNHEY and CDR2 SVGEGT. The DNA for the CDR3 is TGTGCCAGCAGTTACAACGCTAGCGGCTTTCGGTACCAAGAGACCCAGTACTTC. The encoded protein is CASSYNASGFRYQETQYF.

This clone was observed a single time. The rearrangement joins TRBV29-1 to TRBJ2-3; D call uncertain. The CDR3 length is 11 residues. Germline assignment: CDR1 SQVTM and CDR2 ANQGSEA. The CDR3 is CPDPLADTQYF. CDR3 DNA sequence: TGCCCCGATCCCCTAGCAGATACGCAGTATTTT.

This chain links TRBV18 with TRBJ2-5; 9 bases agree with TRBD1. CDR3 length: 15 amino acids. Losses at the gene ends were 1 base for V and 5 bases for J; bases not matched to a gene: 5. Germline assignment: CDR1 KGHSH and CDR2 LQKENI. CDR3 protein: CASSPRQGGSETQYF. In nucleotides, the CDR3 is TGTGCCAGCTCACCACGACAGGGGGGGTCGGAGACCCAGTACTTC.

This chain connects TRBV7-9 to TRBJ2-3, with 9 bases that match TRBD2. The V segment lost 5 bases and the J segment 0 bases; nucleotides outside the gene matches: 6. CDR3 length equals 16 residues. Germline-derived CDR1 and CDR2 are SEHNR and FQNEAQ (reference sequence). In DNA, the CDR3 is TGTGCCAGCAGCAACGGACTAGCGCACAGCACAGATACGCAGTATTTT. Its translation is CASSNGLAHSTDTQYF. The full variable domain, rest sourced from reference TRBV7-9 and TRBJ2-3, is DTGVSQNPRHKITKRGQNVTFRCDPISEHNRLYWYRQTLGQGPEFLTYFQNEAQLEKSRLLSDRFSAERPKGSFSTLEIQRTEQGDSAMYLCASSNGLAHSTDTQYFGPGTRLTVL.

The chain links TRBV25-1 to TRBJ2-5; 10 nucleotides align to TRBD2. Germline CDR1 is MGHDK and CDR2 is SYGVNS. The CDR3 loop spans 16 amino acids. V shed 10 bases, J shed 5 bases, and the junction held 16 bases outside the gene matches. As DNA, the CDR3 is TGTGCCACCTCGAGGTGGAGCGGGAGGGCAGGGGAGACCCAGTACTTC. This encodes CATSRWSGRAGETQYF.

A few counts support this clone. V gene TRBV11-2 combines with J gene TRBJ1-1; D unresolved. The CDR3 extends over 14 amino acids. In germline, CDR1 is SGHAT, CDR2 FQNNGV. Trimming left V 4 bases short and J 1 base short, with 10 bases between. CDR3 residues: CASSSLAGNTEAFF. The CDR3 region has the DNA TGTGCCAGCAGCTCCTTGGCGGGGAACACTGAAGCTTTCTTT.

The chain links TRBV21-1 to TRBJ1-2. TRBV21-1 is an annotated pseudogene. The CDR3 sequence is 15 residues long. CDR3 sequence reads: CASKTGDPVADGYTF. The CDR3 DNA sequence: TGTGCCAGCAAAACCGGGGATCCTGTAGCGGATGGCTACACCTTC.

The chain employs TRBV30 and TRBJ2-2; D remains ambiguous. The CDR3 extends over 15 amino acids. Trimming took off 2 bases at V and 1 base at J, with 11 bases between the two ends. The germline V gene encodes CDR1 GTSNPN and CDR2 SVGIG (reference sequence). The CDR3 is CAWSLRRMNTGELFF. The CDR3, as DNA: TGTGCCTGGAGTTTGCGTAGAATGAACACCGGGGAGCTGTTTTTT.

This chain links TRBV7-9 with TRBJ1-1, with D hard to call. Germline V CDR1 and CDR2: SEHNR, FQNEAQ (reference sequence). The CDR3 contains 13 residues. V lost 2 bases, J lost 4 bases, and 8 bases lay in between. The CDR3 loop reads CASSLLLGTEAFF. The CDR3 DNA reads as TGTGCCAGCAGCTTATTATTGGGCACTGAAGCTTTCTTT.